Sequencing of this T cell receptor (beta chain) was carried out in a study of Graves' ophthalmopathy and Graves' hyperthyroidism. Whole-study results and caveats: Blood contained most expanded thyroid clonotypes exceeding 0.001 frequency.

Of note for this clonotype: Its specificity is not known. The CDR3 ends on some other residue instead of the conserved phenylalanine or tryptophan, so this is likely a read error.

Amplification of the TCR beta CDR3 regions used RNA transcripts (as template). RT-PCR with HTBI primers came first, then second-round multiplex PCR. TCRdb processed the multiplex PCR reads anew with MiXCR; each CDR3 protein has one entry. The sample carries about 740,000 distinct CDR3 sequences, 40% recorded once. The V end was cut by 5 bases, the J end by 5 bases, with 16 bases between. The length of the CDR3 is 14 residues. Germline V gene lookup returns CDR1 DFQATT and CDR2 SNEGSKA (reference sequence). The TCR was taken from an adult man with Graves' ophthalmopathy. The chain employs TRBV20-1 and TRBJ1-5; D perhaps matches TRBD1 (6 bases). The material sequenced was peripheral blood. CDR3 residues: CSAQGLTSYQPQHY. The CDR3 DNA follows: TGCAGTGCTCAGGGGCTCACCTCTTATCAGCCCCAGCATTAT.